The 31 T cell receptor beta chains below come from one sample, sequenced in a study of cytomegalovirus exposure and HLA in healthy donors. Primers included in the PCR were 60 Vbeta and 13 Jbeta primers. TCRdb's copy holds only in-frame clones and misses some; the assay was immunoSEQ multiplex PCR. The sample lists about 200,000 clones; 75% to 90% were seen once. Sequencing was carried out using PBMCs. The receptors shown here come from a woman in her thirties or forties in good health and CMV-seronegative.

This rearrangement joins TRBV11-1 to TRBJ1-1; D ambiguous. Germline V lookup: CDR1 SGHAT, CDR2 FQDESV (reference sequence). Trimming stripped 5 bases from V and 1 base from J, with 8 bases between. The length of the CDR3 is 13 residues. CDR3 in DNA: TGTGCCAGCAGCCCGAGGAAGAACACTGAAGCTTTCTTT. It encodes CASSPRKNTEAFF.

The chain joins TRBV28 to TRBJ1-2, with a weak D call TRBD1 (6 bases). The CDR3 is made up of 14 amino acids. Between the trimmed V and J ends, which lost 5 bases and 2 bases, there was a span of 12 bases. CDR1 is MDHEN and CDR2 is SYDVKM in the germline V gene. Written as DNA, the CDR3 is TGTGCCAGCAGTATGTCAGGGGTGAACTATGGCTACACCTTC. Its protein product is CASSMSGVNYGYTF.

This chain joins TRBV7-9 and TRBJ2-6, with 10 positions matching TRBD1. The germline CDR1 and CDR2 sequences are SEHNR and FQNEAQ (reference sequence). The length of the CDR3 is 17 residues. Trimming cost V 5 bases and J 0 bases; bases outside gene matches: 4. The DNA for the CDR3 is TGTGCCAGCAGCGTGGACAGGGGGTACTCTGGGGCCAACGTCCTGACTTTC. Translation gives CASSVDRGYSGANVLTF.

The chain recombines TRBV6-6 with TRBJ2-7, with D possibly matching TRBD2 (7 bases). Trimming took off 6 bases at V and 3 bases at J, with 15 bases between the two ends. This CDR3 has 14 amino acids. Germline-derived CDR1 and CDR2 are MNHNY and SVGAGI (reference sequence). The CDR3, as DNA: TGTGCCAGCAGCCACCACAGGGACTACTACGAGCAGTACTTC. Protein sequence: CASSHHRDYYEQYF.

The chain carries TRBV2 and TRBJ2-4, with 8 bases aligning to TRBD1. Germline values: CDR1 SNHLY, CDR2 FYNNEI. V lost 7 bases, J lost 2 bases, and 7 bases stayed unmatched. This CDR3 has 15 residues. CDR3 sequence: CASTGTGQPKNIQYF. The DNA of the CDR3 is TGTGCCAGCACCGGGACAGGCCAACCCAAAAACATTCAGTACTTC.

Points on this clone: The same CDR3 can be traced to other DNA sequences in this sample. This chain joins TRBV30 and TRBJ2-7; D call uncertain. CDR3 length: 11 residues. Germline CDR1 GTSNPN, CDR2 SVGIG (reference sequence). Deletions cut 2 bases from V and 3 bases from J, with 5 bases between. CDR3 protein: CAWSPGYEQYF. CDR3 sequence (DNA): TGTGCCTGGAGTCCGGGCTACGAGCAGTACTTC.

The chain recombines TRBV29-1 with TRBJ2-3; D call uncertain. V was pared by 2 bases and J by 2 bases, with 11 bases between. CDR3 length equals 14 residues. Germline V lookup: CDR1 SQVTM, CDR2 ANQGSEA. The CDR3 nucleotides read TGCAGCGTTGAACACGGCGGAACCACAGATACGCAGTATTTT. Protein product: CSVEHGGTTDTQYF.

The chain has TRBV2 and TRBJ1-4; 10 nucleotides match TRBD1. Trimming at V came to 1 base and at J to 8 bases, leaving 13 bases not matched to a gene. CDR3 length: 18 residues. Per the germline V gene, CDR1 is SNHLY and CDR2 is FYNNEI. The CDR3 DNA reads as TGTGCCAGCAGTGAAGTTCGCGGCCTGACAGGGGGCAACGAAAAACTGTTTTTT. It yields the protein CASSEVRGLTGGNEKLFF.

The genes are TRBV5-1 and TRBJ2-7, with D hard to call. The CDR3 totals 13 residues. V was shortened by 6 bases and J by 1 base, with 11 bases between the two germline ends. Germline V gene sequence: CDR1 SGHRS, CDR2 YFSETQ. CDR3 residues: CASTEELSYEQYF. The CDR3, as DNA: TGCGCCAGCACCGAGGAACTATCCTACGAGCAGTACTTC.

This clone was seen more than once but under ten times. The V gene is TRBV19, the J gene TRBJ2-1; 7 bases align to TRBD2. The CDR3 is 13 residues long. Unmatched junction bases numbered 3, after V lost 6 bases and J lost 4 bases. The V gene's germline CDR1 is LNHDA and CDR2 SQIVND (reference sequence). The CDR3 spells CASRTSTYNEQFF. In DNA form, the CDR3 reads TGTGCCAGTAGGACTAGCACGTACAATGAGCAGTTCTTC.

This clone appeared a single time. The V call is TRBV19, the J call TRBJ1-1; perhaps TRBD1 as D (5 bases). This CDR3 has 15 residues. The V gene lost 1 base and the J gene lost 5 bases, with 14 bases spanning the gap. The V gene's germline CDR1 is LNHDA and CDR2 SQIVND (reference sequence). As DNA, the CDR3 is TGTGCCAGTAGTATAGGATATAGGGGAGGAACTGAAGCTTTCTTT. Its protein is CASSIGYRGGTEAFF.

The chain combines TRBV4-1 with TRBJ2-7; D not certain. Germline CDR1 and CDR2: MGHRA and YSYEKL. Trimming stripped 0 bases from V and 2 bases from J, with 5 bases between. This CDR3 is 13 amino acids long. CDR3 sequence (DNA): TGCGCCAGCAGCCAAGACAGTACCTACGAGCAGTACTTC. Translation: CASSQDSTYEQYF.

This chain uses TRBV28 with TRBJ2-5, with TRBD2 as a possible D gene (6 bases). CDR1 and CDR2 from the germline V gene are MDHEN and SYDVKM. Trimming pared 1 base from V and 5 bases from J, leaving 20 bases between. This CDR3 contains 17 residues. The CDR3 spells CASSLFPMAGTGETQYF. CDR3 coding DNA: TGTGCCAGCAGTTTATTCCCCATGGCGGGGACGGGGGAGACCCAGTACTTC.

This rearrangement joins TRBV5-1 to TRBJ2-2; D might be TRBD2 (6 bases). Trimming removed 4 bases at V and 5 bases at J, with 18 bases between. The CDR3 length is 16 residues. CDR1 and CDR2 (germline): SGHRS, YFSETQ. Here the CDR3 DNA reads TGCGCCAGCAGCCAGGACGGGGGAAGGTATACCGGGGAGCTGTTTTTT. Protein sequence: CASSQDGGRYTGELFF.

V and J are TRBV4-1 and TRBJ1-3, with 8 bases that match TRBD1. The germline gives CDR1 MGHRA, CDR2 YSYEKL. Trimming cost V 1 base and J 0 bases; bases outside gene matches: 5. This CDR3 region has 17 residues. The CDR3 nucleotides are TGCGCCAGCAGCCAAGGATGGGGACAGGCCTCTGGAAACACCATATATTTT. Protein sequence: CASSQGWGQASGNTIYF.

V is TRBV27 and J is TRBJ2-4; D gene ambiguous. With 5 bases removed from V and 0 bases from J, the gap between germline ends came to 11 bases. The CDR3 runs to 15 residues. The germline V gene has CDR1 MNHEY and CDR2 SMNVEV (reference sequence). The CDR3 loop reads CASSPSELAKNIQYF. The CDR3 bases are TGTGCCAGCAGTCCAAGCGAGCTAGCCAAAAACATTCAGTACTTC.

The chain carries TRBV10-3 and TRBJ1-1; TRBD1 matches 12 bases. Germline values: CDR1 ENHRY, CDR2 SYGVKD. V gave up 6 bases and J gave up 4 bases; unmatched junction bases: 6. The CDR3 runs 15 residues. CDR3 protein: CAIRPGTGGGTEAFF. The CDR3 DNA is TGTGCCATCAGGCCCGGGACAGGGGGCGGCACTGAAGCTTTCTTT.

This chain connects TRBV7-2 to TRBJ1-4; a possible D gene is TRBD1 (6 bases). CDR1 SGHTA and CDR2 FQGNSA come from the germline V gene. The V end was cut by 4 bases, the J end by 8 bases, with 20 bases between. This CDR3 has 16 amino acids. CDR3 residues: CASSSRGHREGEKLFF. The CDR3 DNA reads TGTGCCAGCAGCTCAAGGGGTCACAGGGAAGGGGAAAAACTGTTTTTT.

The V gene is TRBV19, the J gene TRBJ2-7, with D perhaps TRBD2 (5 bases). Between the trimmed V and J ends, which lost 3 bases and 0 bases, there was a span of 12 bases. CDR1 LNHDA and CDR2 SQIVND come from the germline V gene (reference sequence). The length of the CDR3 is 15 residues. The CDR3 is CASSMGAPFSYEQYF. CDR3 in DNA: TGTGCCAGTAGTATGGGAGCGCCCTTCTCCTACGAGCAGTACTTC.

This clone was seen only a few times. The chain has TRBV2 and TRBJ2-3; TRBD2 might be the D (6 bases). The CDR3 is 17 residues long. Germline CDR1 is SNHLY and CDR2 is FYNNEI. V lost 4 bases, J lost 3 bases, and 20 bases lay in between. The CDR3 spells CASSAGLWASETDTQYF. CDR3 nucleotides: TGTGCCAGCAGTGCGGGTCTTTGGGCTAGCGAGACAGATACGCAGTATTTT.

CDR3 DNA: TGTGCCAGCAGCTTTTACAGGGTAGCGGGAGGGTCCTACGAGCAGTACTTC. Its translation is CASSFYRVAGGSYEQYF. This chain joins TRBV7-8 and TRBJ2-7; 11 nucleotides align to TRBD2. The CDR3 consists of 17 residues. CDR1 and CDR2 from the germline V gene are SGHVS and FQNEAQ. The J segment lost 1 base and the V segment lost 3 bases, leaving 8 bases of the junction unmatched.

The J gene is TRBJ2-7, the V gene TRBV19, with 11 bases lining up with TRBD1. V dropped 6 bases and J dropped 1; count of bases not matched to a gene: 8. CDR3 size: 16 residues. The germline V gene has CDR1 LNHDA and CDR2 SQIVND (reference sequence). This chain's CDR3 is CASRRTGTGGSYEQYF. CDR3 DNA sequence: TGTGCCAGTAGAAGAACCGGGACAGGGGGGTCCTACGAGCAGTACTTC.

The genes are TRBV12-5 and TRBJ1-2; D is ambiguous. This CDR3 region has 15 residues. V shed 1 base and J shed 6 bases, with 15 bases lying between them. In germline, CDR1 is LGHNT, CDR2 FRNRAP. CDR3 in amino acids: CASGLAHGGGNGYTF. CDR3 in DNA: TGTGCTAGTGGTTTGGCACACGGAGGAGGAAATGGCTACACCTTC.

The chain employs TRBV10-2 and TRBJ1-3; D is possibly TRBD1 (6 bases). V dropped 7 bases and J dropped 5 bases, with 18 bases sitting between them. This CDR3 contains 15 residues. Germline V lookup: CDR1 WSHSY, CDR2 SAAADI. This CDR3 is CASTISTGNRNTIYF. DNA for the CDR3: TGCGCCAGCACCATTTCTACAGGGAACCGAAACACCATATATTTT.

The chain employs TRBV7-2 and TRBJ1-1; maybe TRBD1 (5 bases). CDR1 is SGHTA, CDR2 FQGNSA, per germline. The CDR3 runs 13 residues. V dropped 1 base and J dropped 9 bases, with 12 bases sitting between them. The chain's CDR3 is CASSLVSQGKAFF. CDR3 coding DNA: TGTGCCAGCAGCTTAGTAAGCCAGGGAAAAGCTTTCTTT.

The V and J genes are TRBV15 and TRBJ1-3; the match to TRBD1 covers 7 bases. Trimming removed 3 bases from V and 4 bases from J; junction bases left unmatched: 6. CDR3 length: 15 amino acids. CDR1 LNHNV and CDR2 YYDKDF come from the germline V gene (reference sequence). The CDR3 DNA reads TGTGCCACCAGCAGGCAACAGGGGTTAGGAAACACCATATATTTT. Translated, it gives CATSRQQGLGNTIYF.

This clone came up once. CDR3 in DNA: TGTGCCAGCAGCTACAGCACAGGGGCCCTTAATGAAAAACTGTTTTTT. Its translation: CASSYSTGALNEKLFF. The chain links TRBV5-8 to TRBJ1-4, with TRBD1 identical over 7 bases. Unmatched junction bases numbered 9, after V lost 3 bases and J lost 4 bases. CDR1 is SGHTS and CDR2 is YDEGEE in the germline V gene. The CDR3 is 16 amino acids.

This CDR3 is CASSSAPGTDTQYF. For the CDR3, the DNA is TGTGCCAGCAGCTCCGCCCCGGGCACAGATACGCAGTATTTT. The chain is built from TRBV7-2 and TRBJ2-3, with D unclear. V was shortened by 4 bases and J by 1 base, with 9 bases between the two germline ends. CDR3 size: 14 residues. Germline V gene sequence: CDR1 SGHTA, CDR2 FQGNSA.

This chain links TRBV2 with TRBJ2-5, with 13 bases lining up with TRBD2. The CDR3 sequence is 14 residues long. Per germline, CDR1 SNHLY and CDR2 FYNNEI. V was pared by 7 bases and J by 11 bases, with 10 bases of the junction left unmatched. This chain's CDR3 is CASNALAGGLEQYF. CDR3 DNA: TGTGCCAGCAATGCACTAGCGGGAGGGCTTGAGCAGTACTTC.

The chain links TRBV14 to TRBJ1-6; D not resolved. The CDR3 covers 16 residues. CDR1 is SGHDN and CDR2 is FVKESK in the germline V gene. The germline V and J ends were trimmed by 4 bases and 2 bases, with 12 bases remaining between them. CDR3 DNA: TGTGCCAGCAGCCCGCCAAGTACTCCCTATAATTCACCCCTCCACTTT. This codes for CASSPPSTPYNSPLHF.

This clone came up once. The chain carries TRBV5-4 and TRBJ2-5; D is unclear. Germline CDR1 SGHNT, CDR2 YYREEE (reference sequence). The CDR3 consists of 15 residues. V gave up 1 base and J gave up 4 bases, with 14 bases separating them. The CDR3: CASSLSEAYGETQYF. The DNA for the CDR3 is TGTGCCAGCAGCTTGAGCGAGGCTTACGGAGAGACCCAGTACTTC.